A single sample gave rise to the 8 T cell receptor beta chains below, sequenced in a study of blood T cell repertoires in COVID-19. Assay used: immunoSEQ multiplex PCR; TCRdb lists only in-frame clones, some missing. This table holds 150,000 or so clones, 83% found once. The source material was peripheral blood. These TCRs come from a woman aged 55 to 70 with COVID-19, enrolled during active disease.

Notes on this clone: At one end the junction does not follow the germline gene, possibly because of a read error. The chain employs TRBV7-7 and TRBJ2-1; TRBD2 matches at 9 bases. Germline CDR1 reads SSHAT; CDR2 reads FNYEAQ (reference sequence). This CDR3 is built from 16 residues. CDR3 in DNA: TGTGCTAGCAGCTTAAGCCGGACTAGCGCCTACAATGAGCAGTTCTTC. As protein: CASSLSRTSAYNEQFF.

The V call is TRBV6-5, the J call TRBJ1-1, with D uncertain. The CDR3 covers 13 residues. Trimming shortened V by 7 bases and J by 5 bases, and 14 bases separated the two germline ends. The V gene's germline CDR1 is MNHEY and CDR2 SVGAGI. CDR3: CASIAPRGTEAFF. The CDR3 bases are TGTGCCAGCATAGCCCCCCGTGGGACTGAAGCTTTCTTT.

In DNA, the CDR3 is TGTGCCAGCAGCTTAAGCGGGAGTGAGCAGTTCTTC. It translates to CASSLSGSEQFF. The chain couples TRBV7-3 to TRBJ2-1; 7 bases map to TRBD2. This CDR3 has 12 amino acids. Looked up from germline, CDR1 is SGHTA and CDR2 is FQGTGA. V shed 1 base, J shed 9 bases, and the junction held 0 bases outside the gene matches.

V usage is TRBV3-1 (or the pseudogene TRBV3-2) and J usage is TRBJ1-4; TRBD1 might be the D (6 bases). The CDR3 is 16 residues long. Trimming took off 4 bases at V and 6 bases at J, with 18 bases between the two ends. The germline gives CDR1 LGHDT, CDR2 YNNKEL (reference sequence). The CDR3 nucleotides read TGTGCCAGCAGCCCCATCTCGGGGCCAGGGGATGAAAAACTGTTTTTT. Amino acids: CASSPISGPGDEKLFF.

This chain links TRBV7-2 with TRBJ1-6; 8 bases are a match to TRBD1. The germline CDR1 and CDR2 sequences are SGHTA and FQGNSA. The CDR3 is 14 residues long. V was pared by 5 bases and J by 9 bases, with 6 bases of the junction left unmatched. The CDR3, as DNA: TGTGCCAGCAGCCCAGACAGGGGCATTTCACCCCTCCACTTT. Translating gives CASSPDRGISPLHF.

The V and J genes are TRBV6-4 and TRBJ1-5, with D hard to call. The V gene lost 8 bases and the J gene lost 2 bases, with 7 bases spanning the gap. The germline V gene encodes CDR1 MRHNA and CDR2 SNTAGT. The CDR3 extends over 12 amino acids. The CDR3 here is CASPKRNQPQHF. The CDR3 nucleotides are TGTGCCAGCCCTAAACGCAATCAGCCCCAGCATTTT.

A few counts support this clone. The chain combines TRBV5-1 with TRBJ1-5; 7 positions agree with TRBD1. The V segment lost 1 base and the J segment 4 bases; nucleotides outside the gene matches: 14. The CDR3 extends over 18 amino acids. Per the germline V gene, CDR1 is SGHRS and CDR2 is YFSETQ. CDR3 sequence: CASSLTPTARQGNQPQHF. Written as DNA, the CDR3 is TGCGCCAGCAGCTTGACTCCGACAGCTAGACAGGGAAATCAGCCCCAGCATTTT.

The V gene is TRBV5-1, the J gene TRBJ1-2; D not resolved. Germline V CDR1 and CDR2: SGHRS, YFSETQ. The CDR3 is 15 amino acids. V gave up 4 bases and J gave up 1 base, with 14 bases separating them. The CDR3 sequence is CASSPGGWVNYGYTF. The CDR3 nucleotides are TGCGCCAGCAGCCCGGGAGGATGGGTTAACTATGGCTACACCTTC.